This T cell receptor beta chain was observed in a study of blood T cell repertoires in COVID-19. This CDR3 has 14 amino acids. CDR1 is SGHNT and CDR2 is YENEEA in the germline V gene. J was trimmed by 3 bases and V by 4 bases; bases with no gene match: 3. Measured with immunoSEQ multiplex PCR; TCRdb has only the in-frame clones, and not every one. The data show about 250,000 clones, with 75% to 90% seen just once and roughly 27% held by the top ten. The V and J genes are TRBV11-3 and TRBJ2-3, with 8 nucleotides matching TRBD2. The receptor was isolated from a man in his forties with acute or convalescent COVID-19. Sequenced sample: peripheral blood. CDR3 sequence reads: CASSSGGATDTQYF. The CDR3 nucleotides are TGTGCCAGCAGCTCCGGGGGGGCAACAGATACGCAGTATTTT.